The entry below gives a single T cell receptor (beta chain) sequence along with its context. Its antigen is undetermined. The entry originates in a study of beta chain features in type 1 diabetes. Study overall: What patients shared with healthy donors was a similar profile of age, gender and cell yields.

A single heparinised blood sample, averaging around 120 mL, was obtained per donor. cDNA synthesis used the whole RNA isolate, giving expressed TCRB sequences. Using immunoSEQ multiplex PCR, the repertoire was profiled, and TCRdb retains in-frame clones only, with some absent. The data contain fewer than 300,000 clones, about a fifth of them seen just once; the ten biggest clones take up about 0.028%. The CDR3 consists of 15 residues. Germline values: CDR1 SGHTA, CDR2 FQGNSA. The trim removed 5 bases at V and 5 bases at J, leaving 9 bases unmatched. Overall study results and limits: Insertions at VDJ junctions were less frequent in type 1 diabetes patients. These patients also deleted more nucleotides at the same junctions. The influence of HLA type on TCRB rearrangement stayed undetermined. Across all four CD4+ subsets, people with type 1 diabetes showed modestly shorter TCRB CDR3s.

The source material was naive CD4+ T cells from blood. V usage is TRBV7-2 and J usage is TRBJ2-1, with 7 nucleotides matching TRBD1. The source of this sequence is a woman between 35 and 50 years old with type 1 diabetes. The CDR3 here is CASSPRTGRNNEQFF. The CDR3 region has the DNA TGTGCCAGCAGCCCGCGGACAGGTCGCAACAATGAGCAGTTCTTC.